Below are 17 T cell receptor beta chains sequenced from a single sample in a study of shared clonotypes between healthy human individuals. TCRdb's table, derived via immunoSEQ multiplex PCR, lists solely in-frame clones and lacks some. The sample holds some 2,400,000 clones, around 95% seen once. The sample taken for sequencing was naive CD4+ T cells sorted from blood. The sample's subset: CD45RA+ positively selected. Receptors were obtained from a young man in good health.

This chain joins TRBV7-2 and TRBJ2-3; D gene unclear. Trimming removed 1 base from V and 3 bases from J, with 11 bases in between. There are 15 residues in the CDR3. Germline CDR1 is SGHTA and CDR2 is FQGNSA. The CDR3 is CASSLGAVGTDTQYF. The CDR3 DNA sequence: TGTGCCAGCAGCTTAGGGGCAGTGGGGACAGATACGCAGTATTTT.

The chain joins TRBV5-1 to TRBJ2-2; 7 nucleotides align to TRBD1. The trim removed 4 bases at V and 6 bases at J, leaving 6 bases unmatched. The CDR3 runs to 14 residues. CDR1 SGHRS and CDR2 YFSETQ come from the germline V gene. CDR3 DNA: TGCGCCAGCAGCGACAGGGTGGGTTCCGGGGAGCTGTTTTTT. Amino acid sequence: CASSDRVGSGELFF.

The genes are TRBV2 and TRBJ2-1; 8 bases map to TRBD1. V was clipped by 3 bases and J by 8 bases; unmatched bases: 6. Germline CDR1 SNHLY, CDR2 FYNNEI. The CDR3 spans 14 residues. CDR3 protein: CASSEGRGLYEQFF. The CDR3 DNA reads TGTGCCAGCAGTGAGGGCAGGGGGCTTTATGAGCAGTTCTTC.

This chain joins TRBV7-9 and TRBJ2-5; D perhaps matches TRBD2 (6 bases). The CDR3 is 14 residues long. V was clipped by 4 bases and J by 4 bases, with 13 bases between them. Germline values: CDR1 SEHNR, CDR2 FQNEAQ (reference sequence). CDR3 DNA: TGTGCCAGCAGCTACAATTCCGGGGGAGAGACCCAGTACTTC. This encodes CASSYNSGGETQYF.

As concerns this clone: This sample also contains other DNA sequences that code for the same CDR3. The chain has TRBV4-2 and TRBJ2-1; 10 nucleotides match TRBD1. CDR3 length equals 14 residues. Germline CDR1 LGHNA, CDR2 YNFKEQ. Trimming took 0 bases from V and 10 from J; bases not matched to a gene: 3. DNA of the CDR3: TGTGCCAGCAGCCAAGACCCGGGACAGGGGGAGCAGTTCTTC. Its protein product is CASSQDPGQGEQFF.

This chain joins TRBV7-2 and TRBJ2-3, with 11 positions matching TRBD2. In germline, CDR1 is SGHTA, CDR2 FQGNSA. With 5 bases clipped from V and 5 bases from J, the junction kept 3 bases outside the gene matches. This CDR3 spans 14 amino acids. CDR3: CASSTGLAGDTQYF. DNA for the CDR3: TGTGCCAGCAGCACCGGACTAGCGGGAGATACGCAGTATTTT.

This CDR3 is CASSAGQTYNSPLHF. In nucleotides, the CDR3 is TGTGCCAGCAGTGCGGGACAGACCTATAATTCACCCCTCCACTTT. The chain is built from TRBV6-1 and TRBJ1-6; 7 bases line up with TRBD1. Germline values: CDR1 MNHNS, CDR2 SASEGT. The CDR3 contains 15 residues. With 4 bases clipped from V and 2 bases from J, the junction kept 2 bases outside the gene matches.

This chain connects TRBV5-4 to TRBJ2-7; D perhaps matches TRBD2 (6 bases). There are 14 residues in the CDR3. Germline-derived CDR1 and CDR2 are SGHNT and YYREEE (reference sequence). Trimming took 2 bases from V and 1 from J, leaving 10 bases between them. CDR3 DNA sequence: TGTGCCAGCAGCTTAGGCGGGGAATCCTACGAGCAGTACTTC. Amino acids: CASSLGGESYEQYF.

The chain recombines TRBV9 with TRBJ2-7, with D tentatively TRBD1 (6 bases). The CDR3 sequence is 16 residues long. CDR1 and CDR2 from the germline V gene are SGDLS and YYNGEE. The V end was cut by 1 base, the J end by 6 bases, with 20 bases between. The CDR3 sequence: CASSVRGVQGHSEQYF. DNA for the CDR3: TGTGCCAGCAGCGTACGAGGAGTACAGGGTCACTCCGAGCAGTACTTC.

V usage is TRBV14 and J usage is TRBJ2-7, with TRBD2 as a possible D gene (6 bases). Germline assignment: CDR1 SGHDN and CDR2 FVKESK. The CDR3 sequence is 13 residues long. Trimming removed 4 bases from V and 1 base from J, with 8 bases in between. The CDR3 coding sequence is TGTGCCAGCAGCCTCGGGGGATCCTACGAGCAGTACTTC. The encoded protein is CASSLGGSYEQYF.

A note on this clone: Other DNA sequences in the sample encode the same CDR3. The chain has TRBV7-9 and TRBJ2-2, with unresolved D. Germline V gene sequence: CDR1 SEHNR, CDR2 FQNEAQ (reference sequence). V lost 5 bases, J lost 2 bases, and 3 bases lay in between. The CDR3 contains 12 residues. As DNA, the CDR3 is TGTGCCAGCAGCCTAAACACCGGGGAGCTGTTTTTT. This encodes CASSLNTGELFF.

Note on this clone: This same CDR3 is encoded by further DNA sequences in the sample. This sequence joins TRBV4-1 and TRBJ1-5; D unresolved. This CDR3 spans 13 amino acids. Trimming stripped 8 bases from V and 4 bases from J, with 12 bases between. The germline gives CDR1 MGHRA, CDR2 YSYEKL. The CDR3 sequence is CASRGLGNQPQHF. The CDR3 DNA is TGCGCCAGCCGAGGACTGGGGAATCAGCCCCAGCATTTT.

V gene TRBV19 combines with J gene TRBJ1-5; D might be TRBD1 (6 bases). There are 16 residues in the CDR3. The V end lost 4 bases, the J end lost 5 bases, and 18 bases lay between the germline ends. The germline gives CDR1 LNHDA, CDR2 SQIVND (reference sequence). CDR3 in amino acids: CASSTSGGLFYQPQHF. The CDR3 DNA reads as TGTGCCAGTAGTACCTCCGGGGGGCTCTTTTATCAGCCCCAGCATTTT.

The chain joins TRBV5-1 to TRBJ2-7, with 9 positions matching TRBD2. V was clipped by 0 bases and J by 2 bases; unmatched bases: 6. The CDR3 contains 16 residues. Germline V gene sequence: CDR1 SGHRS, CDR2 YFSETQ. The CDR3 region has the DNA TGCGCCAGCAGCTTGGGGTCTAGCGGGGTTACCTACGAGCAGTACTTC. Amino acid sequence: CASSLGSSGVTYEQYF.

This clone was seen just once. J is TRBJ2-7 and V is TRBV5-3, with TRBD2 matching 8 bases. TRBV5-3 is an open reading frame, and its role is uncertain. This CDR3 has 14 amino acids. The V segment lost 5 bases and the J segment 3 bases; nucleotides outside the gene matches: 7. This CDR3 is CARSRREACYEQYF. The CDR3 DNA sequence: TGTGCCAGAAGTAGGCGGGAGGCCTGCTACGAGCAGTACTTC.

This clone was seen just once. V and J are TRBV10-1 and TRBJ2-3; no definite D call. This CDR3 region has 16 residues. Trimming stripped 5 bases from V and 0 bases from J, with 15 bases between. CDR1 and CDR2 (germline): WNHNN, SYGVQD (reference sequence). CDR3 DNA: TGCGCCAGCAGTACCCGTCAGGCCCGAAGCACAGATACGCAGTATTTT. It specifies CASSTRQARSTDTQYF.

The chain recombines TRBV6-4 with TRBJ1-2, with 7 nucleotides matching TRBD1. CDR1 is MRHNA and CDR2 is SNTAGT in the germline V gene. This CDR3 region has 14 residues. The J segment lost 4 bases and the V segment lost 1 base, leaving 3 bases of the junction unmatched. The CDR3 reads CASSDYPGGYGYTF. In DNA form, the CDR3 reads TGTGCCAGCAGTGACTACCCAGGGGGCTATGGCTACACCTTC.